Reported below is one T cell receptor beta chain. Its antigen is as yet unknown. The record originates from a study of Ad26.COV2.S vaccination and SARS-CoV-2 variants. Study-wide context: Donor was in the COV1001 Ad26.COV2.S trial arm. The vaccine Ad26.COV2.S was put into the muscle once, or twice with 56 days between. General study points: An underestimation of total T cell responses may have resulted from the TCR breadth and depth analyses.

The method was immunoSEQ multiplex PCR; TCRdb's version includes in-frame clones alone and lacks a portion of them. The sample includes hundreds of thousands of clones, around 89% of them seen just once. CDR1 SGHAT and CDR2 FQNNGV come from the germline V gene. Deletions cut 5 bases from V and 2 bases from J, with 12 bases between. The CDR3 has 14 amino acids. Treatment reported: some 20 received Ad26.COV2.S at low or high dose, single or two shots; roughly five received placebo; per-sample allocation not given. Sampling happened 63 days after the first vaccine or placebo injection. The vaccine antigen was prefusion-stabilized Wuhan SARS-CoV-2 spike.

J is TRBJ1-2 and V is TRBV11-2; D unresolved. The source of this sequence is a person aged 18-60 years who received the Ad26.COV2.S COVID-19 vaccine or a placebo. The sample here was peripheral blood, taken in a trial of Ad26.COV2.S vaccine versus placebo. Written as DNA, the CDR3 is TGTGCCAGCAGCCCGAACTACGGCAACTATGGCTACACCTTC. Protein product: CASSPNYGNYGYTF.